This TCR beta chain was found in a study of T cells in Graves' hyperthyroidism and ophthalmopathy. Whole-study results and caveats: Most clonotypes expanded in the thyroid (above 0.001) were also present in blood. Stable hyperthyroidism and ophthalmopathy were separated using 13 V-J signatures.

A note on this clonotype: The antigen is not known.

Criteria for exclusion of patients were uncontrolled infection, other autoimmune disease, pregnancy or lactation. The CDR3 totals 13 residues. Trimming pared 3 bases from V and 3 bases from J, leaving 9 bases between. The V gene's germline CDR1 is MNHEY and CDR2 SVGEGT. RNA transcripts served as the template for amplifying TCR beta CDR3 regions. First-round RT-PCR targeting the TCR CDR3 was performed with the HTBI primer set. TCRdb re-called the multiplex PCR reads through MiXCR, storing one row per CDR3 protein. This table holds fewer than 650,000 distinct CDR3 sequences, over 35% found once. What was sequenced was peripheral blood or thyroid tissue (not recorded which). The clonotype was recovered from an adult woman with Graves' disease, either hyperthyroidism or ophthalmopathy (not recorded which). This chain joins TRBV6-2 or TRBV6-3 and TRBJ2-7; D not resolved. The DNA of the CDR3 is TGTGCCAGCAGTTATGGTGTCAGCTACGAGCAGTACTTC. This gives the protein CASSYGVSYEQYF.